Detailed here is one TCR beta chain. What antigen it recognizes has not been identified. Base qualities are not provided; no much larger clone lies one nucleotide away. These data are taken from a study of T cell responses to AZD1222 COVID-19 vaccine (dated by TCRdb to 2020 to 2022). For context, the study as a whole: Because spike-specific TCR depth and breadth did not differ between the two schedules, AZD1222 recipients who got a second dose at roughly 4 weeks were pooled with those who got a second dose at roughly 12 weeks. Trial participants were enrolled into age subgroups of 18-55, 56-69 and 70-plus years, which contained about 150, 27 and 61 TCR-sequenced participants, respectively. A total of 240 or so trial participants underwent TCR sequencing, of whom roughly 210 had received two doses of AZD1222 and some 25 had received two doses of the MenACWY control vaccine. Paper-wide results and their limitations: In the small 56-69-year group, the increase in depth fell short of significance, most likely because of low power. Reportedly, close to half of the unique spike-specific TCRs recognized epitopes lying outside the regions that are mutated in the B.1.351 and B.1.1.7 variants. The vaccine-associated CD4 TCRs covered the entire spike protein, and the dominant responses fell in regions 160-218 and 743-854. Spike-specific TCR breadth and depth rose significantly after two AZD1222 doses compared with day 0 and with MenACWY recipients. Conclusions about previously exposed vaccinees were limited because only six AZD1222 recipients were SARS-CoV-2 seropositive at baseline. Most participants were white British and females outnumbered males, and the authors suggested that clonal diversity may have been underestimated. No day 14 peak-response samples were available, so repertoires were characterized only after the peak T cell response.

Deletion took 6 bases off V and 8 bases off J, with a span of 7 bases between the germline ends. The CDR3, cysteine through phenylalanine, is 11 amino acids long. Only the CDR3 region is kept as DNA, spanning 33 bases read in frame from base 1. CDR1 and CDR2 were assigned from the germline V gene as MNHEY and SVGAGI. The CDR3 regions of human TCRbeta chains were analyzed by immunosequencing. The authors processed their data as follows. TCRs in the repertoires were matched against a reference library of SARS-CoV-2-specific TCRs that had been generated with the MIRA antigen-specificity platform. Breadth meant the fraction of unique TCRs that were SARS-CoV-2-associated, whereas depth meant the fraction of total T cells that were SARS-CoV-2-associated. Using the MIRA data, every spike-specific TCR was mapped to the spike region that the TCR reacted to and assigned to either a CD4 or a CD8 class. Log10-transformed breadth and depth values were compared by one-way ANOVA with Sidak's multiple comparisons tests. The table was pulled from immuneACCESS by TCRdb, which kept in-frame rearrangements only. Such tables lose some clones; where checked, under half of the loss comes from unresolved V genes, and the rest has no known cause. V, J and clone size derive from that table, while D and trimming were established from the DNA sequence. This sample is represented by about 50,000 clones; 80% to 90% of them were singletons. Around 15% of the sample comes from the top ten.

This specimen's time point label, per the study, means: baseline before first vaccination. Vaccinee samples were obtained from the UK trials COV001 and COV002, which included a single-blind randomized controlled phase 2/3 trial of AZD1222 (ChAdOx1 nCoV-19) in healthy adults. For TCRbeta chain sequencing, PBMC samples from trial participants were taken at day 0 and at day 28 after the second dose. The chain is encoded by TRBV6-5 joined to TRBJ1-4; no D gene call is confident. This material consisted of peripheral blood, taken on day 0 of AZD1222 vaccination. This TCR was recovered from an adult in good health. DNA sequence: TGTGCCAGCAGCCTTTACGAAAAACTGTTTTTT. This is translated as CASSLYEKLFF.